This passage covers 24 T cell receptor beta chains from one sample sequenced in a study of Graves' ophthalmopathy and Graves' hyperthyroidism. The authors amplified TCR beta CDR3 regions, and they did so from RNA transcripts for repertoire sequencing. RT-PCR was first run with HTBI primers, then multiplex PCR in a second round. TCRdb analysed the multiplex PCR reads with MiXCR anew, one entry per CDR3 protein. Seen here are 150,000 to 200,000 distinct CDR3 sequences, around 40% observed once, and the top ten hold about 9.5%. Sequenced material: peripheral blood. The source of these receptors is a man aged 30 to 39 with Graves' ophthalmopathy.

This chain links TRBV18 with TRBJ2-5; 10 bases match TRBD2. Germline V gene data show CDR1 as KGHSH and CDR2 as LQKENI. After removal of 4 bases from V and 3 bases from J, the junction contained 5 bases not matched to a gene. This CDR3 is 15 amino acids long. The CDR3 sequence is CASSLYGLAEETQYF. The CDR3 coding sequence is TGTGCCAGCTCACTTTACGGACTAGCGGAAGAGACCCAGTACTTC.

In its sample, this clonotype was seen many times. The gene calls are TRBV20-1 and TRBJ1-1; D perhaps matches TRBD1 (6 bases). V lost 3 bases to trimming and J lost 3 bases, with 14 bases between them. The CDR3 has 14 residues. Germline values: CDR1 DFQATT, CDR2 SNEGSKA (reference sequence). The CDR3 is CSARPGGEDTEAFF. The CDR3 nucleotides are TGCAGTGCTAGGCCCGGGGGCGAGGACACTGAAGCTTTCTTT.

This clonotype was seen repeatedly, ten times or more. The chain uses TRBV19 and TRBJ1-5; D remains unclear. V lost 4 bases and J lost 4, with 17 bases in between. Germline assignment: CDR1 LNHDA and CDR2 SQIVND (reference sequence). The length of the CDR3 is 16 residues. CDR3 sequence reads: CASSTTPKAHNQPQHF. The CDR3 coding sequence is TGTGCCAGTAGTACTACACCAAAGGCCCATAATCAGCCCCAGCATTTT. Variable domain in full (rest from reference TRBV19 and TRBJ1-5): DGGITQSPKYLFRKEGQNVTLSCEQNLNHDAMYWYRQDPGQGLRLIYYSQIVNDFQKGDIAEGYSVSREKKESFPLTVTSAQKNPTAFYLCASSTTPKAHNQPQHFGDGTRLSIL.

The chain uses TRBV20-1 and TRBJ2-4, with a tentative D call TRBD2 (5 bases). Germline V lookup: CDR1 DFQATT, CDR2 SNEGSKA (reference sequence). This CDR3 spans 15 amino acids. V was shortened by 4 bases and J by 0 bases, with 13 bases between the two germline ends. DNA of the CDR3: TGCAGTGCTACCCCGGGATCCCTAGCCAAAAACATTCAGTACTTC. Amino acids: CSATPGSLAKNIQYF.

The table lists this clonotype with many counts. The gene calls are TRBV6-2 or TRBV6-3 and TRBJ1-5, with D possibly being TRBD1 (6 bases). V gave up 2 bases and J gave up 7 bases, with 18 bases separating them. Germline V gene lookup returns CDR1 MNHEY and CDR2 SVGEGT. The CDR3 is 16 residues long. CDR3 bases: TGTGCCAGCAGTTACCCTGACGGGGGGCAAAGGCAGCCCCAGCATTTT. Its protein is CASSYPDGGQRQPQHF.

This clonotype was seen many times. The chain has TRBV6-5 and TRBJ2-2; D is undetermined. The germline gives CDR1 MNHEY, CDR2 SVGAGI. The CDR3 has 15 residues. V lost 2 bases to trimming and J lost 1 base, with 8 bases between them. The chain's CDR3 is CASSYEARNTGELFF. DNA for the CDR3: TGTGCCAGCAGTTACGAGGCAAGGAACACCGGGGAGCTGTTTTTT.

This clonotype was seen many times. The chain links TRBV5-6 to TRBJ1-2; D remains ambiguous. This CDR3 is built from 14 residues. Germline V lookup: CDR1 SGHDT, CDR2 YYEEEE. The V end lost 1 base, the J end lost 1 base, and 8 bases lay between the germline ends. The CDR3 loop is CASSLRRINYGYTF. The CDR3 nucleotides read TGTGCCAGCAGCTTGAGGCGGATTAACTATGGCTACACCTTC.

The gene calls are TRBV12-3 or TRBV12-4 and TRBJ1-2; weak D call: TRBD1 (5 bases). The CDR3 extends over 15 amino acids. The V end lost 4 bases, the J end lost 4 bases, and 16 bases lay between the germline ends. The CDR3 coding sequence is TGTGCCAGCAGTTCGACCGGGACGGAGCGCTATGGCTACACCTTC. It specifies CASSSTGTERYGYTF.

The genes are TRBV7-2 and TRBJ1-1; no firm D call. The CDR3 has 13 amino acids. CDR1 is SGHTA and CDR2 is FQGNSA in the germline V gene. Trimming left V 5 bases short and J 6 bases short, with 13 bases between. The CDR3 nucleotides read TGTGCCAGCAGCCCTGACGGCATCGCTGAAGCTTTCTTT. It encodes CASSPDGIAEAFF.

This clonotype was counted ten times or more. This sequence joins TRBV7-2 and TRBJ2-5; 7 positions agree with TRBD1. The CDR3 sequence is 14 residues long. With 3 bases clipped from V and 1 base from J, the junction kept 2 bases outside the gene matches. Germline-derived CDR1 and CDR2 are SGHTA and FQGNSA. This CDR3 is CASSLRTGQETQYF. Here the CDR3 DNA reads TGTGCCAGCAGCTTGAGGACAGGCCAAGAGACCCAGTACTTC.

The rearrangement links TRBV24-1 to TRBJ2-5; D remains unclear. Germline values: CDR1 KGHDR, CDR2 SFDVKD. The V gene lost 8 bases and the J gene lost 2 bases, with 8 bases spanning the gap. This CDR3 has 12 amino acids. The CDR3: CATKSAQETQYF. DNA for the CDR3: TGTGCCACCAAGTCAGCTCAAGAGACCCAGTACTTC.

This clonotype has at least ten counts. The chain carries TRBV6-5 and TRBJ1-6; 7 nucleotides line up with TRBD1. The CDR3 runs 15 residues. The germline CDR1 and CDR2 sequences are MNHEY and SVGAGI. V lost 6 bases to trimming and J lost 7 bases; unmatched junction nucleotides: 9. This CDR3 is CASSPTGLGNSPLHF. CDR3 DNA sequence: TGTGCCAGCAGCCCGACAGGGCTAGGAAATTCACCCCTCCACTTT.

This clonotype was picked up many times. The rearrangement uses TRBV6-5 and TRBJ1-3, with D uncertain. Germline assignment: CDR1 MNHEY and CDR2 SVGAGI. The V end lost 6 bases, the J end lost 4 bases, and 19 bases lay between the germline ends. This CDR3 has 16 residues. CDR3 protein: CASSLIRLLPGNTIYF. The CDR3 DNA reads TGTGCCAGCAGCCTCATTAGACTGTTGCCAGGAAACACCATATATTTT.

This clonotype was seen repeatedly, ten times or more. V gene TRBV6-2 or TRBV6-3 combines with J gene TRBJ2-5; 13 nucleotides agree with TRBD2. Losses at the gene ends were 6 bases for V and 1 base for J; bases not matched to a gene: 11. The CDR3 loop spans 18 amino acids. Germline CDR1 reads MNHEY; CDR2 reads SVGEGT. The CDR3 region is CASSRAGLAGRGQETQYF. The CDR3 DNA reads as TGTGCCAGCAGCCGAGCGGGACTAGCGGGACGCGGCCAAGAGACCCAGTACTTC.

This clonotype occurred many times. The chain carries TRBV12-3 or TRBV12-4 and TRBJ2-5; the D is unclear. This CDR3 comprises 13 residues. V dropped 3 bases and J dropped 4 bases, with 9 bases sitting between them. The CDR3 reads CASSFERRETQYF. The CDR3 nucleotides read TGTGCCAGCAGTTTCGAGAGGAGAGAGACCCAGTACTTC.

In its sample, this clonotype was seen many times. This chain connects TRBV30 to TRBJ1-2; TRBD1 might be the D (5 bases). V lost 5 bases and J 6 bases, leaving 10 bases between the germline ends. Germline V gene data show CDR1 as GTSNPN and CDR2 as SVGIG (reference sequence). The CDR3 loop spans 11 amino acids. This chain's CDR3 is CAWGGDHGYTF. DNA for the CDR3: TGTGCCTGGGGGGGGGATCATGGCTACACCTTC.

The gene calls are TRBV6-1 and TRBJ1-1; 11 bases line up with TRBD1. Germline values: CDR1 MNHNS, CDR2 SASEGT. This CDR3 has 16 amino acids. With 6 bases clipped from V and 6 bases from J, the junction kept 12 bases outside the gene matches. DNA for the CDR3: TGTGCCAGCAGCCGGACAGGGGGCCGATTCGGCGCTGAAGCTTTCTTT. Its translation is CASSRTGGRFGAEAFF.

This clonotype has a count of ten or more. The J gene is TRBJ2-2, the V gene TRBV13, with TRBD1 matching over 8 bases. This CDR3 comprises 14 residues. Germline CDR1 PRHDT, CDR2 FYEKMQ (reference sequence). Trimming at V came to 7 bases and at J to 7 bases, leaving 8 bases not matched to a gene. Here the CDR3 DNA reads TGTGCCAGCATCCGGACAGGGTTTATCGGGGAGCTGTTTTTT. Encoded protein: CASIRTGFIGELFF.

This clonotype was detected many times. The rearrangement uses TRBV13 and TRBJ1-2; TRBD1 is a possible D gene (5 bases). V shed 5 bases and J shed 0 bases, with 22 bases lying between them. The CDR3 sequence is 18 residues long. The V gene's germline CDR1 is PRHDT and CDR2 FYEKMQ (reference sequence). The CDR3 DNA sequence: TGTGCCAGCAGCACCTCTTACCCCAGGGAACCAGCTAACTATGGCTACACCTTC. This codes for CASSTSYPREPANYGYTF.

This clonotype was counted only a few times. The V gene is TRBV12-3 or TRBV12-4, the J gene TRBJ2-7; D unclear. Trimming shortened V by 3 bases and J by 6 bases, and 18 bases separated the two germline ends. The CDR3 is made up of 15 amino acids. DNA of the CDR3: TGTGCCAGCAGTTTTATCTCGGTGTTCGGGTCCGAGCAGTACTTC. This codes for CASSFISVFGSEQYF.

This clonotype has a count of ten or more. The V call is TRBV12-3 or TRBV12-4, the J call TRBJ1-1; D uncertain. Between the trimmed V and J ends, which lost 3 bases and 6 bases, there was a span of 14 bases. The CDR3 length is 14 residues. For the CDR3, the DNA is TGTGCCAGCAGTTTTATGATTGGTGGAGCTGAAGCTTTCTTT. This codes for CASSFMIGGAEAFF.

The chain joins TRBV11-2 to TRBJ2-5, with D possibly matching TRBD1 (6 bases). Trimming left V 4 bases short and J 4 bases short, with 16 bases between. Germline-derived CDR1 and CDR2 are SGHAT and FQNNGV. This CDR3 spans 15 amino acids. CDR3 DNA: TGTGCCAGCAGCTCGCTATTGGACAGCTTAGAGACCCAGTACTTC. It translates to CASSSLLDSLETQYF.

This clonotype was observed many times. The CDR3 here is CASSYSELAHHIQYF. In DNA, the CDR3 is TGTGCCAGCAGTTACTCGGAACTAGCTCACCACATTCAGTACTTC. This chain uses TRBV6-2 or TRBV6-3 with TRBJ2-4; D may be TRBD2 (6 bases). V was pared by 0 bases and J by 8 bases, with 14 bases between. The CDR3 has 15 amino acids. The germline V gene encodes CDR1 MNHEY and CDR2 SVGEGT.

The chain links TRBV6-5 to TRBJ2-7; D tentatively reads TRBD1 or TRBD2 (6 bases each). This CDR3 region has 15 residues. The germline gives CDR1 MNHEY, CDR2 SVGAGI. V was trimmed by 2 bases and J by 5 bases, leaving 16 bases between them. CDR3 coding DNA: TGTGCCAGCAGTTACCGGGGGCAGGGGATCGACGAGCAGTACTTC. Its translation: CASSYRGQGIDEQYF.